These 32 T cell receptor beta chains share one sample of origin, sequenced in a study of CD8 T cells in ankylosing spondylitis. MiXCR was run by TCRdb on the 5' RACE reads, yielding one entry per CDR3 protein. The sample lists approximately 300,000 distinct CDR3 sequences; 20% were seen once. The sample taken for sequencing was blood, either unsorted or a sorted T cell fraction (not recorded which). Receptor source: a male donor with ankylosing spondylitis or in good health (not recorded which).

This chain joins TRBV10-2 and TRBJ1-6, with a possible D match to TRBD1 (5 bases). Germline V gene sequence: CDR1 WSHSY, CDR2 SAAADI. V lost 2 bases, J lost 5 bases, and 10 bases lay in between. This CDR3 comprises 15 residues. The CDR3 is CASSEGDADNSPLHF. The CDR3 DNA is TGCGCCAGCAGTGAGGGGGACGCAGATAATTCACCCCTCCACTTT.

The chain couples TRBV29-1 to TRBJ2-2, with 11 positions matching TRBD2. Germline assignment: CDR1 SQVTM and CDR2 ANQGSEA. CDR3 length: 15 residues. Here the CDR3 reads CSSRTSGSGTGELFF. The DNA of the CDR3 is TGCAGTTCTCGGACTAGCGGGTCGGGCACCGGGGAGCTGTTTTTT.

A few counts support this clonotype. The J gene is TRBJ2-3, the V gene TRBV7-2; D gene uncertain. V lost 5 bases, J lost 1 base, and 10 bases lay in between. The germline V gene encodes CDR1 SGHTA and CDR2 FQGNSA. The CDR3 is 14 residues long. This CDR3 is CASSPSARTDTQYF. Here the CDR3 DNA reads TGTGCCAGCAGCCCAAGCGCCCGCACAGATACGCAGTATTTT.

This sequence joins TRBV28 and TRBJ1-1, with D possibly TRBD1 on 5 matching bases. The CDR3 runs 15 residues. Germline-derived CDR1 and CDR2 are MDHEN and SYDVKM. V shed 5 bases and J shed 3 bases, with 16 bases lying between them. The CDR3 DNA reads TGTGCCAGCAGTCCCCAGGGTAGGGGTGACACTGAAGCTTTCTTT. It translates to CASSPQGRGDTEAFF.

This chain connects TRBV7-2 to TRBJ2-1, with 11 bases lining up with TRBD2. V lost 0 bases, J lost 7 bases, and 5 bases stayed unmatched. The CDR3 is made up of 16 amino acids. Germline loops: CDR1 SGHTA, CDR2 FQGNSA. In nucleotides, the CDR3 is TGTGCCAGCAGCTTAGCTAGCGGGAGGGTGGGAAATGAGCAGTTCTTC. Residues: CASSLASGRVGNEQFF.

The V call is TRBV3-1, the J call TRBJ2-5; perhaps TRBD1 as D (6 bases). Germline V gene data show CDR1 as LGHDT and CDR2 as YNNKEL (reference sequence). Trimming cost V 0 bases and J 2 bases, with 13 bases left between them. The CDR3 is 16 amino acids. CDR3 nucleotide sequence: TGTGCCAGCAGCCAAGATGGGTCGAGGGGGCAAGAGACCCAGTACTTC. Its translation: CASSQDGSRGQETQYF.

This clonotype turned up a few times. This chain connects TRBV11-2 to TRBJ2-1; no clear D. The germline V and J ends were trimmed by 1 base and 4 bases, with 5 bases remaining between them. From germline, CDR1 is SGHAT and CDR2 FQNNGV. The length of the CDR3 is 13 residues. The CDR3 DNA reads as TGTGCCAGCAGCTTAGCTACTTACAATGAGCAGTTCTTC. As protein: CASSLATYNEQFF.

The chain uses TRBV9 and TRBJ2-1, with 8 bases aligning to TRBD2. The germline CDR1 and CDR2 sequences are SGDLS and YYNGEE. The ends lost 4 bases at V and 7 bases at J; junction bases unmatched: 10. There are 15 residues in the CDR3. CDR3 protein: CASSSRTSFGNEQFF. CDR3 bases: TGTGCCAGCAGCTCTAGGACTAGCTTTGGGAATGAGCAGTTCTTC.

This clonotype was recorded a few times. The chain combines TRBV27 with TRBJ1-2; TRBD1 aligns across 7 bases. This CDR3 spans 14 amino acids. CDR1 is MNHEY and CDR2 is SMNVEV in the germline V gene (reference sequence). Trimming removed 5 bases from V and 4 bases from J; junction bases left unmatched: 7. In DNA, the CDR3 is TGTGCCAGCAGTCGCAGCCGACAGGGCTATGGCTACACCTTC. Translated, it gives CASSRSRQGYGYTF.

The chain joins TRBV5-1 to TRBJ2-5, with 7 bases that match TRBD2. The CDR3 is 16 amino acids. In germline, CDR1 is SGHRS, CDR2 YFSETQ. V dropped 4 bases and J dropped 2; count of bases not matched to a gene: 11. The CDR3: CASSLFTGGTQETQYF. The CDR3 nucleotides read TGCGCCAGCAGCCTTTTTACGGGAGGAACACAAGAGACCCAGTACTTC.

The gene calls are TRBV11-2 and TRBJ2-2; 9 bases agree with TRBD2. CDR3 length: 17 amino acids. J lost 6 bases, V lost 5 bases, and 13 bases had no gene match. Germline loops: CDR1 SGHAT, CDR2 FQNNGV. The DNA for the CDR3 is TGTGCCAGCAGCCAAAGAGTAGCGGGAGTTGGTTCCGGGGAGCTGTTTTTT. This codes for CASSQRVAGVGSGELFF.

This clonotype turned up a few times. CDR3 amino acids: CSVEDPSRGVALAEAFF. CDR3 sequence (DNA): TGCAGCGTTGAAGATCCCAGTCGCGGAGTTGCCCTCGCTGAAGCTTTCTTT. The chain employs TRBV29-1 and TRBJ1-1; the D is unclear. The germline V gene has CDR1 SQVTM and CDR2 ANQGSEA. V lost 0 bases and J lost 6, with 23 bases in between. The CDR3 is 17 residues long.

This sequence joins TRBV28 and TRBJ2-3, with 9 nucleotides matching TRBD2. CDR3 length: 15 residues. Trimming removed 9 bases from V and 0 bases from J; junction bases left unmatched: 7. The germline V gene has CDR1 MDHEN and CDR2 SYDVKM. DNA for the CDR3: TGTGCCAGTCAGGCTAGCGGGACGAGCACAGATACGCAGTATTTT. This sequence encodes CASQASGTSTDTQYF. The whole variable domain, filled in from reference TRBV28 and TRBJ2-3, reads DVKVTQSSRYLVKRTGEKVFLECVQDMDHENMFWYRQDPGLGLRLIYFSYDVKMKEKGDIPEGYSVSREKKERFSLILESASTNQTSMYLCASQASGTSTDTQYFGPGTRLTVL.

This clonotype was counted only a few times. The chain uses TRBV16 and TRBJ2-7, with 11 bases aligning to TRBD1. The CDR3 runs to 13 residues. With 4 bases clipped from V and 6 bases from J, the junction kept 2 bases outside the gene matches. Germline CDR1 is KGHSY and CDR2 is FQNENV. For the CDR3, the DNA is TGTGCCAGCAGCCCGGACAGGGGGCTCGAGCAGTACGTC. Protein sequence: CASSPDRGLEQYV.

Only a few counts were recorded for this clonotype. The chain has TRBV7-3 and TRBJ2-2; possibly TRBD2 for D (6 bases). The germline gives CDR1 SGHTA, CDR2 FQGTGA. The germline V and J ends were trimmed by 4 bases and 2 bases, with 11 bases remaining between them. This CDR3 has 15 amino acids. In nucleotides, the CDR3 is TGTGCCAGCAGCTCCGTGGGGGGAAACACCGGGGAGCTGTTTTTT. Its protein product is CASSSVGGNTGELFF.

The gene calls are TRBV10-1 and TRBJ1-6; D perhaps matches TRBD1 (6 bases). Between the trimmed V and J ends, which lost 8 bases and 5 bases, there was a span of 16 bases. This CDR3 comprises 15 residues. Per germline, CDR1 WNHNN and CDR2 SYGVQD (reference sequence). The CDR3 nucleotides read TGCGCCAGCCCGACCCTCGGGGGCCATAATTCACCCCTCCACTTT. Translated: CASPTLGGHNSPLHF.

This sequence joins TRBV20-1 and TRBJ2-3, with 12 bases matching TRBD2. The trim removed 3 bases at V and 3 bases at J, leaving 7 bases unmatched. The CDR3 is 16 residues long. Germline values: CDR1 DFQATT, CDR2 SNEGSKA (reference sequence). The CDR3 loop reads CSASSSSGGATDTQYF. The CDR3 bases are TGCAGTGCTAGTTCTTCTAGCGGGGGGGCGACAGATACGCAGTATTTT.

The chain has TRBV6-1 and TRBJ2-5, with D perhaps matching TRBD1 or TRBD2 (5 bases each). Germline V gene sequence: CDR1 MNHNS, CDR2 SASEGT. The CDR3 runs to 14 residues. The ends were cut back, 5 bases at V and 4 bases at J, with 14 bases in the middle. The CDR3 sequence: CASSPRRGRETQYF. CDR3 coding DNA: TGTGCCAGCAGTCCACGCCGGGGCAGAGAGACCCAGTACTTC.

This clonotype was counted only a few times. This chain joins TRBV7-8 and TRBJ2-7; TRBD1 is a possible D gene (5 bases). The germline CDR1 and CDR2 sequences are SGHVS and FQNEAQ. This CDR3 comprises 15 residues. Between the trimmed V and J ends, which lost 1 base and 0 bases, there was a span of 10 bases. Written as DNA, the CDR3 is TGTGCCAGCAGCTTAGGACAGATGAGCTCCTACGAGCAGTACGTC. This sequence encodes CASSLGQMSSYEQYV.

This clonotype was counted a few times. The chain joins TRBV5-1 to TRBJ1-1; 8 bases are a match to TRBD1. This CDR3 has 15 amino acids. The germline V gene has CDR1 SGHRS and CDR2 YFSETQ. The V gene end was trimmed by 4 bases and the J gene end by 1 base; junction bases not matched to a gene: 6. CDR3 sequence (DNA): TGCGCCAGCAGCCTTTCGGACAGGGCGAACACTGAAGCTTTCTTT. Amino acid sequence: CASSLSDRANTEAFF.

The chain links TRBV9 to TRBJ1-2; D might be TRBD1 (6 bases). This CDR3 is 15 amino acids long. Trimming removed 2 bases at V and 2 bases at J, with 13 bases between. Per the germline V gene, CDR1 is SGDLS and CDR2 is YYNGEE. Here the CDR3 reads CASSVRDTLNYGYTF. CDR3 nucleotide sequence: TGTGCCAGCAGCGTCCGGGACACCTTAAACTATGGCTACACCTTC.

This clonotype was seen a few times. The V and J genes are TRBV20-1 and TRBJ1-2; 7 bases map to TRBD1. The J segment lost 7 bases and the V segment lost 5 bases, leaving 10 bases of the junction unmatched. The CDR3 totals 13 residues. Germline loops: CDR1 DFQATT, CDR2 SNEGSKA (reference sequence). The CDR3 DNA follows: TGCAGTGCTTCGGTCACAGGGGCCCGTGGCTACACCTTC. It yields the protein CSASVTGARGYTF.

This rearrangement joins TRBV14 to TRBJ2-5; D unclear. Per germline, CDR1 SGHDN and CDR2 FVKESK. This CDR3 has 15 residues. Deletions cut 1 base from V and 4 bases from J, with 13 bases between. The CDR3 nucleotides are TGTGCCAGCAGCCAAGGAATCAGCATTTTAGAGACCCAGTACTTC. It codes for CASSQGISILETQYF.

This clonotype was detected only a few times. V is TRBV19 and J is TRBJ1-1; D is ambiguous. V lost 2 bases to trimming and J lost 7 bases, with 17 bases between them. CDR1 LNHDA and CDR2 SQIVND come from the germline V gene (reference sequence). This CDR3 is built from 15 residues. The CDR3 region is CASSIRGERMGEAFF. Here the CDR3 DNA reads TGTGCCAGTAGTATACGTGGGGAACGGATGGGTGAAGCTTTCTTT. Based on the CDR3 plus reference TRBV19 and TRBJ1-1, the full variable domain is DGGITQSPKYLFRKEGQNVTLSCEQNLNHDAMYWYRQDPGQGLRLIYYSQIVNDFQKGDIAEGYSVSREKKESFPLTVTSAQKNPTAFYLCASSIRGERMGEAFFGQGTRLTVV.

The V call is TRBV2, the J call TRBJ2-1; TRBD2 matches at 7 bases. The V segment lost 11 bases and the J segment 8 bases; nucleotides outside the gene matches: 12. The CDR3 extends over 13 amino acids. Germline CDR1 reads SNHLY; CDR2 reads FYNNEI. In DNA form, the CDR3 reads TGTGCCTCCCGAGGCATAGGGAGGGATGAGCAGTTCTTC. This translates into CASRGIGRDEQFF.

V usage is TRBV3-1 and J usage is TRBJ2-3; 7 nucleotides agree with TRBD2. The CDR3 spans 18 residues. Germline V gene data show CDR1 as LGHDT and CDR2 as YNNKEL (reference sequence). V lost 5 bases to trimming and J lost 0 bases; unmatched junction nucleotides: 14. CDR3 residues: CASSKQVPGGRSTDTQYF. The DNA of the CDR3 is TGTGCCAGCAGCAAGCAAGTCCCGGGCGGGAGAAGCACAGATACGCAGTATTTT.

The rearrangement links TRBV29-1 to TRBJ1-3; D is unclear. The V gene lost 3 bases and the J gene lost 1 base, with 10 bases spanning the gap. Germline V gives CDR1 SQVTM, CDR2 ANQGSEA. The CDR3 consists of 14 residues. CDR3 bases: TGCAGCGTTGATGGCCGAATATCTGGAAACACCATATATTTT. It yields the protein CSVDGRISGNTIYF. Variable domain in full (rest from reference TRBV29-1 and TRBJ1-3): SAVISQKPSRDICQRGTSLTIQCQVDSQVTMMFWYRQQPGQSLTLIATANQGSEATYESGFVIDKFPISRPNLTFSTLTVSNMSPEDSSIYLCSVDGRISGNTIYFGEGSWLTVV.

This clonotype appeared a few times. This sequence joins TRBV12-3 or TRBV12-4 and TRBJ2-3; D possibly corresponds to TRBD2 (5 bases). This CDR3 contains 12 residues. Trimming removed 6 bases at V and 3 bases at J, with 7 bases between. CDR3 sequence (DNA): TGTGCCAGCAGACTAGTGACAGATACGCAGTATTTT. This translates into CASRLVTDTQYF.

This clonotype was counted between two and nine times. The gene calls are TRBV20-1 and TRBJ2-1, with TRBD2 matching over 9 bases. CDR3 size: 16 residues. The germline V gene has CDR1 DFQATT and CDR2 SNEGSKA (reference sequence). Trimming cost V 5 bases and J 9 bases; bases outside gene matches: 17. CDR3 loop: CSAPPFGGRAGGEQFF. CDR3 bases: TGCAGTGCTCCACCTTTTGGCGGGAGGGCCGGGGGTGAGCAGTTCTTC.

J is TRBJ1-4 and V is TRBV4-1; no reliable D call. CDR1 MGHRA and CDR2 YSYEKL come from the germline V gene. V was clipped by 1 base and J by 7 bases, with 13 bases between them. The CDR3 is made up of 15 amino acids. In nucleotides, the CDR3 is TGCGCCAGCAGCCAAGGGGAACGAGACACTGAAAAACTGTTTTTT. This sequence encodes CASSQGERDTEKLFF.

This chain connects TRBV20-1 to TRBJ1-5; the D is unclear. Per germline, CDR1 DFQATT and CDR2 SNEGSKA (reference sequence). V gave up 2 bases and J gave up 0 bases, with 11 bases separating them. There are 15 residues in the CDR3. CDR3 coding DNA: TGCAGTGCTAGAAGTCAGAGTGATAGCAATCAGCCCCAGCATTTT. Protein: CSARSQSDSNQPQHF.

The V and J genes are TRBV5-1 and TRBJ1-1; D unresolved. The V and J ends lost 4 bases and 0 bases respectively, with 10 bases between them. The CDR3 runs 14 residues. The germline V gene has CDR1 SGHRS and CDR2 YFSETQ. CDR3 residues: CASSREGVNTEAFF. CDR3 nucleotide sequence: TGCGCCAGCAGCCGGGAGGGTGTGAACACTGAAGCTTTCTTT.